Each of the 30 T cell receptor beta chains below was sequenced from the same sample in a study of T cell responses to AZD1222 COVID-19 vaccine. The repertoire was sequenced with immunoSEQ multiplex PCR; TCRdb's copy has only in-frame clones and lacks some. This table has approximately 140,000 clones, roughly 80% appearing once. The sample consisted of peripheral blood, taken on day 0 of MenACWY control vaccination. The receptors stem from an adult in good health.

The chain combines TRBV4-1 with TRBJ2-7, with 8 positions matching TRBD1. The CDR3 is 16 amino acids. CDR1 is MGHRA and CDR2 is YSYEKL in the germline V gene. With V trimmed by 1 base and J by 4 bases, 9 bases remained unmatched. The CDR3 region is CASSQAASDREYEQYF. The CDR3 DNA reads as TGCGCCAGCAGCCAAGCAGCCTCGGACAGGGAGTACGAGCAGTACTTC.

As to this clone: Other DNA sequences in this specimen translate into the identical CDR3. The chain is built from TRBV9 and TRBJ2-7; the D gene is possibly TRBD2 (5 bases). V dropped 0 bases and J dropped 3 bases, with 16 bases sitting between them. CDR1 SGDLS and CDR2 YYNGEE come from the germline V gene. This CDR3 has 16 amino acids. In DNA, the CDR3 is TGTGCCAGCAGCGTAGAGGGTACGGGGAGTGTCTACGAGCAGTACTTC. Translated: CASSVEGTGSVYEQYF.

The chain has TRBV5-1 and TRBJ1-1; no firm D call. The ends were cut back, 0 bases at V and 1 base at J, with 7 bases in the middle. The germline V gene has CDR1 SGHRS and CDR2 YFSETQ. The CDR3 is 14 residues long. CDR3 in amino acids: CASSLELGNTEAFF. The CDR3 nucleotides are TGCGCCAGCAGCTTGGAGCTGGGGAACACTGAAGCTTTCTTT.

The chain has TRBV27 and TRBJ2-1; TRBD2 agrees at 8 bases. The V gene end was trimmed by 3 bases and the J gene end by 4 bases; junction bases not matched to a gene: 2. The CDR3 is 14 residues long. CDR1 MNHEY and CDR2 SMNVEV come from the germline V gene (reference sequence). CDR3 region: CASSLRGGYNEQFF. The CDR3 DNA reads TGTGCCAGCAGTTTGCGCGGGGGGTACAATGAGCAGTTCTTC.

The V and J genes are TRBV10-2 and TRBJ1-2, with D tentatively TRBD1 (5 bases). The CDR3 spans 16 residues. V was pared by 2 bases and J by 4 bases, with 17 bases between. Germline CDR1 and CDR2: WSHSY and SAAADI. The CDR3: CASSETGSEWTYGYTF. The CDR3 bases are TGCGCCAGCAGTGAGACAGGAAGCGAATGGACCTATGGCTACACCTTC.

As to this clone: Other DNA sequences in the same sample also yield this CDR3. CDR3 sequence reads: CASSLGGGYNEQFF. CDR3 bases: TGCGCCAGCAGCTTAGGGGGCGGCTACAATGAGCAGTTCTTC. The J gene is TRBJ2-1, the V gene TRBV5-1, with 7 nucleotides matching TRBD1. J gave up 3 bases and V 2 bases, and 2 bases lay outside the gene matches. This CDR3 contains 14 residues. Germline CDR1 and CDR2: SGHRS and YFSETQ.

The rearrangement joins TRBV19 to TRBJ2-3; 13 nucleotides agree with TRBD2. Germline trimming cut 6 bases from V and 3 bases from J; bases unmatched to any gene: 0. There are 14 residues in the CDR3. Germline V gene data show CDR1 as LNHDA and CDR2 as SQIVND (reference sequence). CDR3 in DNA: TGTGCCAGTAGGGGACTAGCGGGGACAGATACGCAGTATTTT. Amino acids: CASRGLAGTDTQYF.

The chain couples TRBV6-5 to TRBJ2-7, with D tentatively TRBD1 (6 bases). V lost 0 bases to trimming and J lost 7 bases, with 13 bases between them. Germline V gene lookup returns CDR1 MNHEY and CDR2 SVGAGI. CDR3 size: 14 residues. CDR3 protein: CASSYSVGAEEQYF. CDR3 nucleotide sequence: TGTGCCAGCAGTTACTCAGTGGGGGCGGAGGAGCAGTACTTC.

The chain links TRBV3-1 (or the pseudogene TRBV3-2) to TRBJ1-2, with D maybe TRBD1 (6 bases). Germline assignment: CDR1 LGHDT and CDR2 YNNKEL (reference sequence). CDR3 length: 14 amino acids. The V and J ends lost 2 bases and 8 bases respectively, with 15 bases between them. CDR3 in amino acids: CASSQQGPQFGYTF. DNA for the CDR3: TGTGCCAGCAGCCAACAGGGGCCCCAGTTCGGCTACACCTTC.

V is TRBV5-1 and J is TRBJ1-1; no firm D call. The germline CDR1 and CDR2 sequences are SGHRS and YFSETQ. Between the trimmed V and J ends, which lost 3 bases and 2 bases, there was a span of 14 bases. The CDR3 sequence is 15 residues long. The DNA for the CDR3 is TGCGCCAGCAGCTCGGGGTGGGGAGGCAACACTGAAGCTTTCTTT. Amino acids: CASSSGWGGNTEAFF.

The V call is TRBV12-5, the J call TRBJ2-5; the match to TRBD2 covers 9 bases. Germline loops: CDR1 LGHNT, CDR2 FRNRAP. With 5 bases clipped from V and 7 bases from J, the junction kept 8 bases outside the gene matches. The CDR3 contains 14 residues. The chain's CDR3 is CASGPRGGAGTQYF. As DNA, the CDR3 is TGTGCTAGTGGTCCGCGCGGGGGGGCCGGGACCCAGTACTTC.

This chain uses TRBV11-2 with TRBJ1-4, with D maybe TRBD1 (5 bases). Germline V lookup: CDR1 SGHAT, CDR2 FQNNGV. With 5 bases removed from V and 7 bases from J, the gap between germline ends came to 11 bases. The CDR3 contains 13 residues. As DNA, the CDR3 is TGTGCCAGCAGCCTAGGGGAAGTTGAAAAACTGTTTTTT. It encodes CASSLGEVEKLFF.

This clone was picked up a small number of times. The chain uses TRBV4-1 and TRBJ2-2; D is unclear. Trimming took 1 base from V and 6 from J, leaving 15 bases between them. The CDR3 has 16 amino acids. Germline values: CDR1 MGHRA, CDR2 YSYEKL. CDR3 coding DNA: TGCGCCAGCAGCCAAGTCGATATGGGTTTCGCCGGGGAGCTGTTTTTT. The encoded protein is CASSQVDMGFAGELFF.

The genes are TRBV7-8 and TRBJ1-2, with no clear D. Trimming shortened V by 1 base and J by 4 bases, and 7 bases separated the two germline ends. The CDR3 is 13 amino acids. Germline V gene data show CDR1 as SGHVS and CDR2 as FQNEAQ. CDR3 sequence reads: CASSLERAYGYTF. CDR3 in DNA: TGTGCCAGCAGCTTAGAGAGGGCCTATGGCTACACCTTC.

V is TRBV6-5 and J is TRBJ1-2; a possible D gene is TRBD1 (6 bases). The CDR3 length is 16 residues. Germline loops: CDR1 MNHEY, CDR2 SVGAGI. Trimming left V 2 bases short and J 8 bases short, with 21 bases between. The CDR3 spells CASSYRRGTTARGYTF. CDR3 nucleotides: TGTGCCAGCAGTTACCGCCGCGGGACAACGGCGAGGGGCTACACCTTC.

DNA of the CDR3: TGTGCCAGCAGCTTGGCCCAACTAGCGGGCCGTAGCTCCTACGAGCAGTACTTC. As protein: CASSLAQLAGRSSYEQYF. The V gene is TRBV5-5, the J gene TRBJ2-7; 9 positions agree with TRBD2. The V gene end was trimmed by 0 bases and the J gene end by 0 bases; junction bases not matched to a gene: 10. Germline values: CDR1 SGHKS, CDR2 YYEKEE (reference sequence). This CDR3 spans 18 amino acids.

The chain combines TRBV20-1 with TRBJ2-3; no clear D gene. With 6 bases removed from V and 2 bases from J, the gap between germline ends came to 3 bases. Germline V gives CDR1 DFQATT, CDR2 SNEGSKA (reference sequence). The CDR3 is made up of 10 amino acids. This CDR3 reads CSADTDTQYF. The CDR3 nucleotides are TGCAGTGCAGACACAGATACGCAGTATTTT.

In its sample, this clone was seen a few times. V and J are TRBV2 and TRBJ2-5, with D tentatively TRBD1 (5 bases). The CDR3 has 15 amino acids. V shed 2 bases and J shed 5 bases, with 15 bases lying between them. Germline V CDR1 and CDR2: SNHLY, FYNNEI. The CDR3 loop reads CASSEWIGVGETQYF. Written as DNA, the CDR3 is TGTGCCAGCAGTGAATGGATAGGGGTTGGCGAGACCCAGTACTTC.

The genes are TRBV19 and TRBJ1-6; the match to TRBD1 covers 9 bases. The trim removed 4 bases at V and 11 bases at J, leaving 6 bases unmatched. CDR1 is LNHDA, CDR2 SQIVND, per germline (reference sequence). The CDR3 length is 14 residues. CDR3 residues: CASSNRGRFTPLHF. Written as DNA, the CDR3 is TGTGCCAGTAGTAACAGGGGGCGGTTTACACCCCTCCACTTT.

The chain combines TRBV28 with TRBJ2-5; TRBD1 matches at 12 bases. The CDR3 is made up of 16 amino acids. CDR1 and CDR2 (germline): MDHEN, SYDVKM. V was pared by 5 bases and J by 5 bases, with 9 bases of the junction left unmatched. The CDR3, as DNA: TGTGCCAGCAGTCCATCCGGGACAGGGGGCGAGGAGACCCAGTACTTC. Protein: CASSPSGTGGEETQYF.

The V and J genes are TRBV19 and TRBJ2-1; D unresolved. CDR3 length: 15 amino acids. The ends were cut back, 4 bases at V and 9 bases at J, with 19 bases in the middle. CDR1 is LNHDA, CDR2 SQIVND, per germline (reference sequence). The CDR3: CASSTPRRAKFEQFF. The CDR3 nucleotides read TGTGCCAGTAGTACCCCGCGTCGGGCTAAGTTTGAGCAGTTCTTC.

The table lists this clone with a count of one. The chain couples TRBV29-1 to TRBJ1-2; a possible D gene is TRBD1 (6 bases). Germline assignment: CDR1 SQVTM and CDR2 ANQGSEA. The V end was cut by 5 bases, the J end by 1 base, with 11 bases between. The CDR3 contains 13 residues. The CDR3 DNA reads as TGCAGCGTTATCGCAGGGGATAACTATGGCTACACCTTC. Translation: CSVIAGDNYGYTF.

The rearrangement links TRBV7-3 to TRBJ2-1; D call uncertain. The CDR3 is made up of 13 amino acids. Germline assignment: CDR1 SGHTA and CDR2 FQGTGA. Deletions cut 5 bases from V and 8 bases from J, with 13 bases between. CDR3 loop: CASSRTPKDEQFF. CDR3 nucleotide sequence: TGTGCCAGCAGCCGGACCCCCAAAGATGAGCAGTTCTTC.

The sample holds a few counts of this clone. The chain recombines TRBV2 with TRBJ2-4, with D unclear. This CDR3 comprises 16 residues. Germline CDR1 is SNHLY and CDR2 is FYNNEI. V lost 3 bases, J lost 1 base, and 13 bases lay in between. For the CDR3, the DNA is TGTGCCAGCAGTGATGAGGTGGCGCGGGCCAAAAACATTCAGTACTTC. Protein sequence: CASSDEVARAKNIQYF.

This clone was counted a few times. The J gene is TRBJ2-3, the V gene TRBV5-5, with D hard to call. V was cut by 0 bases and J by 2 bases, with 4 bases left in between. The germline CDR1 and CDR2 sequences are SGHKS and YYEKEE (reference sequence). This CDR3 region has 13 residues. CDR3 protein: CASSLGHTDTQYF. CDR3 bases: TGTGCCAGCAGCTTGGGTCACACAGATACGCAGTATTTT.

V usage is TRBV6-5 and J usage is TRBJ1-5; no clear D. V dropped 7 bases and J dropped 0 bases, with 13 bases sitting between them. The CDR3 is 15 residues long. Germline CDR1 and CDR2: MNHEY and SVGAGI. CDR3 in amino acids: CASKQARHSNQPQHF. In nucleotides, the CDR3 is TGTGCCAGCAAGCAGGCCCGCCATAGCAATCAGCCCCAGCATTTT.

The sample holds one count of this clone. The CDR3 reads CASSLGTGLYEQYV. In DNA, the CDR3 is TGTGCCAGCAGCCTCGGGACAGGGCTGTACGAGCAGTACGTC. The chain uses TRBV11-2 and TRBJ2-7; 9 nucleotides align to TRBD1. V lost 5 bases and J lost 4; bases outside the gene matches: 6. The CDR3 is 14 amino acids. The germline V gene encodes CDR1 SGHAT and CDR2 FQNNGV.

The chain uses TRBV6-6 and TRBJ1-1; D is possibly TRBD1 (6 bases). Germline-derived CDR1 and CDR2 are MNHNY and SVGAGI (reference sequence). This CDR3 spans 14 amino acids. Trimming left V 7 bases short and J 4 bases short, with 16 bases between. The CDR3 sequence is CASNTAAGATEAFF. CDR3 DNA: TGTGCCAGCAATACTGCGGCGGGGGCCACTGAAGCTTTCTTT.

The V call is TRBV23-1, the J call TRBJ1-4, with D maybe TRBD1 (6 bases). TRBV23-1 belongs to the ORF category, with a function that is uncertain. V lost 4 bases and J lost 16, with 19 bases in between. The CDR3 is 13 amino acids. DNA of the CDR3: TGCGCCAGCAGTCGGGTTTGCGGGGGGCTTAGGTTTTTT. The encoded protein is CASSRVCGGLRFF.

The chain links TRBV6-5 to TRBJ2-2, with 7 nucleotides matching TRBD2. This CDR3 region has 13 residues. Germline V gene lookup returns CDR1 MNHEY and CDR2 SVGAGI. V was clipped by 8 bases and J by 4 bases; unmatched bases: 4. The CDR3 is CASHGGGTGELFF. The CDR3 nucleotides are TGTGCCAGCCACGGCGGGGGCACCGGGGAGCTGTTTTTT.